The following is a T cell receptor beta chain sequence with its context. This entry is derived from a study of shared T cell receptors in the human thymus. The table came from immunoSEQ multiplex PCR; TCRdb's copy has only in-frame clones and leaves some out. The sample lists 650,000 to 950,000 clones, 75% to 90% occurring once. Trimming removed 2 bases from V and 1 base from J, with 15 bases in between. This CDR3 contains 16 residues. Germline CDR1 and CDR2: SGHDT and YYEEEE. These data also featured in a second study, about human thymus T cells. According to that study: Corrective surgery for congenital heart defects was being performed on the healthy Finnish infants who served as donors.

The receptor's source is a girl in the first two years of life with a congenital heart defect. V gene TRBV5-6 combines with J gene TRBJ1-1; the D is unclear. Sequencing was carried out using thymocytes. The CDR3 region is CASSFHWSRGNTEAFF. The CDR3 region has the DNA TGTGCCAGCAGCTTCCACTGGTCGAGAGGGAACACTGAAGCTTTCTTT.